Sequencing of this TCR beta chain was carried out in a study of cytomegalovirus exposure and HLA in healthy donors. PCR amplification relied on 60 Vbeta primers (plus 13 Jbeta primers). Clones were read by immunoSEQ multiplex PCR, and TCRdb kept only the in-frame ones, dropping some. This table holds about 140,000 clones, around three quarters found once. Sampled while nominally healthy, donors likely had unrecorded immune exposures. V shed 0 bases, J shed 0 bases, and the junction held 9 bases outside the gene matches. The CDR3 extends over 19 amino acids. Germline V gives CDR1 WSHSY, CDR2 SAAADI. Sequencing was done on a sample of PBMCs. The clonotype was recovered from a man in his forties in good health and CMV-seropositive. J is TRBJ2-3 and V is TRBV10-2; 10 nucleotides line up with TRBD2. The CDR3 coding sequence is TGCGCCAGCAGTGAGTCGTTGTCTAGCGGGAGTATTAGCACAGATACGCAGTATTTT. It codes for CASSESLSSGSISTDTQYF.